The next 22 T cell receptor beta chains were all read from a single sample in a study of blood T cell repertoires in COVID-19 (dated by TCRdb to between 2020 and 2021). Libraries were constructed by the immunoSEQ multiplex PCR assay. Entries here come from immuneACCESS through TCRdb and include only in-frame sequences with V and J called. Some clones fail to appear in such tables; in the studies checked, an unresolved V gene covers under half of the shortfall, and the cause of the remainder is unknown. This sample gives 150,000 to 200,000 clones in total; 76% of them show up just once. Roughly a sixth of the sample is taken by the ten largest. Sequenced material: PBMCs or T cells enriched from blood (not recorded which). These receptors were obtained from a woman between 45 and 65 years old with acute COVID-19.

This clone was observed a few times. The chain combines TRBV30 with TRBJ2-5, with D perhaps TRBD1 (6 bases). This CDR3 is 13 amino acids long. Trimming shortened V by 2 bases and J by 5 bases, and 12 bases separated the two germline ends. Germline CDR1 GTSNPN, CDR2 SVGIG (reference sequence). CDR3 sequence reads: CAWSHGGGETQYF. DNA for the CDR3: TGTGCCTGGAGTCATGGGGGCGGGGAGACCCAGTACTTC.

The chain couples TRBV5-1 to TRBJ2-1; 15 bases are shared with TRBD2. This CDR3 region has 18 residues. V was clipped by 1 base and J by 5 bases; unmatched bases: 7. Germline CDR1 reads SGHRS; CDR2 reads YFSETQ. The CDR3 region is CASSLLGTSGGRDNEQFF. The CDR3 nucleotides read TGCGCCAGCAGCTTGTTGGGGACTAGCGGGGGGAGAGACAATGAGCAGTTCTTC.

DNA of the CDR3: TGTGCCAGCAGCGCCGACAGGATAAACTCACCCCTCCACTTT. Amino acid sequence: CASSADRINSPLHF. V and J are TRBV9 and TRBJ1-6; TRBD1 might be the D (6 bases). The CDR3 extends over 14 amino acids. Trimming pared 3 bases from V and 10 bases from J, leaving 14 bases between. Germline V gene lookup returns CDR1 SGDLS and CDR2 YYNGEE.

J is TRBJ2-2 and V is TRBV19; D not certain. Germline assignment: CDR1 LNHDA and CDR2 SQIVND (reference sequence). This CDR3 is 14 amino acids long. The V end lost 2 bases, the J end lost 3 bases, and 7 bases lay between the germline ends. In DNA, the CDR3 is TGTGCCAGTAGTATATCCGGGTACACCGGGGAGCTGTTTTTT. It specifies CASSISGYTGELFF.

V usage is TRBV7-9 and J usage is TRBJ2-2, with TRBD2 as a possible D gene (6 bases). The germline V gene encodes CDR1 SEHNR and CDR2 FQNEAQ (reference sequence). The CDR3 totals 17 residues. V lost 1 base and J 5 bases, leaving 17 bases between the germline ends. The CDR3: CASSLDWGLEITGELFF. CDR3 nucleotide sequence: TGTGCCAGCAGCTTAGATTGGGGACTCGAGATTACCGGGGAGCTGTTTTTT.

The chain combines TRBV24-1 with TRBJ1-5, with D perhaps matching TRBD1 (6 bases). Germline loops: CDR1 KGHDR, CDR2 SFDVKD. The ends were cut back, 7 bases at V and 8 bases at J, with 14 bases in the middle. The CDR3 spans 13 residues. CDR3 residues: CATSVGGPEPQHF. The CDR3 DNA follows: TGTGCCACCAGCGTCGGGGGGCCAGAGCCCCAGCATTTT.

The V gene is TRBV2, the J gene TRBJ1-3; D perhaps matches TRBD1 (6 bases). Trimming removed 7 bases from V and 0 bases from J, with 10 bases in between. In germline, CDR1 is SNHLY, CDR2 FYNNEI. The CDR3 runs to 14 residues. The CDR3: CASTTGNSGNTIYF. In nucleotides, the CDR3 is TGTGCCAGCACTACAGGGAACTCTGGAAACACCATATATTTT.

The CDR3 is CASSPPGEVGTEAFF. CDR3 nucleotides: TGCGCCAGCAGCCCCCCCGGGGAGGTGGGCACTGAAGCTTTCTTT. The J gene is TRBJ1-1, the V gene TRBV5-1; D gene ambiguous. Trimming took 4 bases from V and 4 from J, leaving 17 bases between them. There are 15 residues in the CDR3. Germline CDR1 SGHRS, CDR2 YFSETQ.

The V and J genes are TRBV7-2 and TRBJ2-2; the D gene is possibly TRBD1 (6 bases). The germline gives CDR1 SGHTA, CDR2 FQGNSA. Trimming shortened V by 5 bases and J by 7 bases, and 14 bases separated the two germline ends. This CDR3 is 14 amino acids long. The DNA for the CDR3 is TGTGCCAGCAGCCGCACAGGGTCCATCGGGGAGCTGTTTTTT. Its translation: CASSRTGSIGELFF.

This clone was detected only once. The chain is built from TRBV19 and TRBJ2-2, with D tentatively TRBD2 (6 bases). This CDR3 spans 15 amino acids. Trimming shortened V by 5 bases and J by 4 bases, and 14 bases separated the two germline ends. Germline CDR1 reads LNHDA; CDR2 reads SQIVND (reference sequence). The CDR3 sequence: CASSSVPGGTGELFF. In DNA form, the CDR3 reads TGTGCCAGTAGTTCCGTCCCCGGGGGCACCGGGGAGCTGTTTTTT.

This clone has a handful of counts. This sequence joins TRBV28 and TRBJ1-2, with a tentative D call TRBD1 (5 bases). Per germline, CDR1 MDHEN and CDR2 SYDVKM. The CDR3 has 15 residues. V lost 6 bases, J lost 5 bases, and 19 bases lay in between. The CDR3 sequence: CASRDSRMGLYGYTF. For the CDR3, the DNA is TGTGCCAGCAGGGATTCCCGTATGGGGCTGTATGGCTACACCTTC.

The rearrangement links TRBV27 to TRBJ1-2; 7 bases fit TRBD1. Trimming cost V 2 bases and J 2 bases; bases outside gene matches: 2. The CDR3 totals 14 residues. Germline V gene data show CDR1 as MNHEY and CDR2 as SMNVEV (reference sequence). The DNA for the CDR3 is TGTGCCAGCAGTTTACGGGACAGCAACTATGGCTACACCTTC. It translates to CASSLRDSNYGYTF.

In its sample, this clone was seen many times. V usage is TRBV18 and J usage is TRBJ1-5; D is ambiguous. Germline lookup yields CDR1 KGHSH and CDR2 LQKENI. This CDR3 contains 14 residues. Deletions cut 6 bases from V and 2 bases from J, with 11 bases between. As DNA, the CDR3 is TGTGCCAGCTCCGTTGGCGGCCGCAATCAGCCCCAGCATTTT. Residues: CASSVGGRNQPQHF.

V gene TRBV27 combines with J gene TRBJ1-3; 7 bases match TRBD1. Germline assignment: CDR1 MNHEY and CDR2 SMNVEV (reference sequence). This CDR3 region has 15 residues. Trimming removed 2 bases from V and 3 bases from J; junction bases left unmatched: 4. The CDR3 is CASSLAAGGGNTIYF. DNA of the CDR3: TGTGCCAGCAGTTTAGCCGCAGGGGGTGGAAACACCATATATTTT.

This clone was seen once. J is TRBJ2-2 and V is TRBV27; 8 nucleotides agree with TRBD2. Germline V CDR1 and CDR2: MNHEY, SMNVEV (reference sequence). This CDR3 is 15 amino acids long. V shed 6 bases and J 1 base; nucleotides not matched to a gene: 4. Here the CDR3 DNA reads TGTGCCAGCAGGCGAGCGGGGGTGAACACCGGGGAGCTGTTTTTT. It yields the protein CASRRAGVNTGELFF.

V gene TRBV19 combines with J gene TRBJ1-2; TRBD1 aligns across 9 bases. Germline V CDR1 and CDR2: LNHDA, SQIVND (reference sequence). The length of the CDR3 is 13 residues. The J segment lost 7 bases and the V segment lost 1 base, leaving 1 base of the junction unmatched. DNA for the CDR3: TGTGCCAGTAGTATAGGGGACAGGGTTGGCTACACCTTC. Translating it yields CASSIGDRVGYTF.

V and J are TRBV5-5 and TRBJ1-2; 10 bases map to TRBD1. Germline lookup yields CDR1 SGHKS and CDR2 YYEKEE (reference sequence). CDR3 length: 15 residues. With V trimmed by 2 bases and J by 3 bases, 4 bases remained unmatched. The CDR3 spells CASSFGQGGHYGYTF. CDR3 coding DNA: TGTGCCAGCAGCTTCGGACAGGGGGGCCACTATGGCTACACCTTC.

This chain uses TRBV4-1 with TRBJ1-1, with unresolved D. Germline CDR1 is MGHRA and CDR2 is YSYEKL. The CDR3 covers 13 residues. Trimming cost V 6 bases and J 3 bases, with 11 bases left between them. The CDR3 spells CASSGYSYTEAFF. CDR3 DNA sequence: TGCGCCAGCAGTGGATACAGCTACACTGAAGCTTTCTTT.

The chain recombines TRBV5-1 with TRBJ1-5, with D perhaps matching TRBD1 (6 bases). This CDR3 is built from 15 residues. Between the trimmed V and J ends, which lost 2 bases and 7 bases, there was a span of 16 bases. The germline gives CDR1 SGHRS, CDR2 YFSETQ. The CDR3 sequence: CASSLSSGTRQPQHF. The CDR3 region has the DNA TGCGCCAGCAGCTTATCATCCGGGACAAGACAGCCCCAGCATTTT. Variable domain in full (rest from reference TRBV5-1 and TRBJ1-5): KAGVTQTPRYLIKTRGQQVTLSCSPISGHRSVSWYQQTPGQGLQFLFEYFSETQRNKGNFPGRFSGRQFSNSRSEMNVSTLELGDSALYLCASSLSSGTRQPQHFGDGTRLSIL.

This chain connects TRBV18 to TRBJ1-4; D perhaps matches TRBD1 (6 bases). This CDR3 comprises 13 residues. Trimming removed 6 bases at V and 3 bases at J, with 8 bases between. CDR1 and CDR2 from the germline V gene are KGHSH and LQKENI. The CDR3 protein is CASSGQPNEKLFF. The CDR3 nucleotides are TGTGCCAGCTCCGGACAGCCTAATGAAAAACTGTTTTTT.

The gene calls are TRBV19 and TRBJ2-7; D may be TRBD1 (6 bases). The V end lost 6 bases, the J end lost 5 bases, and 14 bases lay between the germline ends. CDR3 length: 13 residues. CDR1 and CDR2 from the germline V gene are LNHDA and SQIVND (reference sequence). The CDR3 reads CASSMRSGDEQYV. The DNA of the CDR3 is TGTGCCAGTAGCATGAGGTCAGGGGACGAGCAGTACGTC.

V is TRBV11-2 and J is TRBJ1-5; D is possibly TRBD1 (6 bases). The length of the CDR3 is 13 residues. Germline V gene data show CDR1 as SGHAT and CDR2 as FQNNGV. V was pared by 1 base and J by 12 bases, with 13 bases between. The CDR3 here is CASSLGPTGYQHF. CDR3 nucleotides: TGTGCCAGCAGCTTAGGCCCAACAGGGTACCAGCATTTT.